This T cell receptor beta chain originates from a study of blood T cell repertoires in COVID-19. Here immunoSEQ multiplex PCR was the method, and the copy in TCRdb shows in-frame clones only, minus some. The sample lists 150,000 or so clones, about 75% occurring once. This clone has just a few counts. Self-reported history from a screening survey and questionnaire set each donor's cohort. V dropped 7 bases and J dropped 5 bases, with 11 bases sitting between them. Per germline, CDR1 GTSNPN and CDR2 SVGIG (reference sequence). The length of the CDR3 is 11 residues. The TCR was taken from a woman aged 45-60 years who had recovered from COVID-19. The source material was PBMCs or T cells enriched from blood (not recorded which). The chain has TRBV30 and TRBJ2-5, with a weak D call TRBD1 (6 bases). The DNA of the CDR3 is TGTGCCTACCAGGGGTGGGAGACCCAGTACTTC. This translates into CAYQGWETQYF.